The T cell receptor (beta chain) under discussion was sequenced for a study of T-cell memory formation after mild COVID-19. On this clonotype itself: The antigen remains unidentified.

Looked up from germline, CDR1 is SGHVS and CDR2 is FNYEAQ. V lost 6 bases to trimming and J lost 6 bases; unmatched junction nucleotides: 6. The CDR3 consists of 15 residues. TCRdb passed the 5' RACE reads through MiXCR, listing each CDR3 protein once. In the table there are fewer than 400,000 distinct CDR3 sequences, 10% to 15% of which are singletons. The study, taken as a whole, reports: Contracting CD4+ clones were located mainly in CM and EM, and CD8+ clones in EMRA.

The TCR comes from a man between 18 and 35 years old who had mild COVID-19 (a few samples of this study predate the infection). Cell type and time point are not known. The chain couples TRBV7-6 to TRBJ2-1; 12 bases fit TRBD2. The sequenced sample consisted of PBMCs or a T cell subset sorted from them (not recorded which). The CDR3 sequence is CASRRSSGGGNEQFF. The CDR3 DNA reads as TGTGCCAGCAGACGGTCTAGCGGGGGGGGCAATGAGCAGTTCTTC. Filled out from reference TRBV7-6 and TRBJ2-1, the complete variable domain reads GAGVSQSPRYKVTKRGQDVALRCDPISGHVSLYWYRQALGQGPEFLTYFNYEAQQDKSGLPNDRFSAERPEGSISTLTIQRTEQRDSAMYRCASRRSSGGGNEQFFGPGTRLTVL.